The following is a TCR beta chain sequence with its context. The sample originates from a study of cytomegalovirus exposure and HLA in healthy donors. CDR3 length equals 15 residues. Germline V gives CDR1 SNHLY, CDR2 FYNNEI. Researchers ran the PCR with 60 Vbeta and 13 Jbeta primers. The assay was immunoSEQ multiplex PCR, and TCRdb's table has in-frame clones only and misses some. The sample records under 150,000 clones, about four fifths being singletons. The receptor's source is a man aged 40-55 years in good health and CMV-seropositive. The genes are TRBV2 and TRBJ2-5, with 7 bases aligning to TRBD2. The J call is uncertain, as TRBJ2-7 better fits the DNA end. Sequencing was performed on PBMCs. The CDR3 nucleotides are TGTGCCAGCAGTCTACTAGCGCCGGCGGGCTACGAGCAGTACTTC. It codes for CASSLLAPAGYEQYF.